This record looks at one TCR beta chain sequence and its context. The data originate from a study of cytomegalovirus exposure and HLA in healthy donors. The wider study: Unique TCRs numbering 75 million to 95 million, obtained from HLA-typed donors, made up an early data release. Ancestry clustering placed 81% of over 300 genotyped donors in the Caucasian-associated cluster.

Healthy donors of bone marrow made up the group. The PCR ran on 60 Vbeta and 13 Jbeta primers. Using immunoSEQ multiplex PCR, the repertoire was profiled, and TCRdb retains in-frame clones only, with some absent. The sample has more than 85,000 clones; roughly two thirds are singletons. Germline assignment: CDR1 MNHEY and CDR2 SMNVEV (reference sequence). This CDR3 region has 17 residues. The chain links TRBV27 to TRBJ2-5; 8 bases agree with TRBD2. The DNA end is a closer match to TRBJ2-7, so the J assignment may be wrong. Material: PBMCs. The source of this sequence is a woman between 50 and 59 years old in good health and CMV-seropositive. The CDR3 loop reads CASSPQRPSGSSYEQYF. CDR3 bases: TGTGCCAGCAGTCCCCAGAGACCCAGCGGGAGCTCCTACGAGCAGTACTTC.